A selection of T cell receptor beta chains follows, all from one sample in a study of blood T cell repertoires in COVID-19. Using immunoSEQ multiplex PCR, the repertoire was profiled, and TCRdb retains in-frame clones only, with some absent. The sample includes about 200,000 clones, 80% of them seen just once. The sample consisted of peripheral blood. These receptors all come from a woman aged 70-85 years with acute or convalescent COVID-19. CDR3s include the opening cysteine and the closing phenylalanine or tryptophan. D genes are given only for firm matches. For some rows the clone size is stated as once, few or many, or as a class when expanded; others skip it.

.,TRBJ2-1,TRBV18,TRBD1,CASSGQGADEQFF,TGTGCCAGCTCGGGACAGGGGGCTGATGAGCAGTTCTTC
once,TRBJ2-3,TRBV27,.,CASSFARVGTQYF,TGTGCCAGCAGTTTTGCCCGGGTGGGTACGCAGTATTTT
.,TRBJ1-5,TRBV7-8,TRBD1,CASSVTGAYSNQPQHF,TGTGCCAGCAGCGTTACAGGGGCGTATAGCAATCAGCCCCAGCATTTT
.,TRBJ1-5,TRBV19,.,CASGLRGWQPQHF,TGTGCCAGTGGTCTCAGGGGTTGGCAGCCCCAGCATTTT
.,TRBJ2-7,TRBV6-1,.,CASSAGGGPPLKTYEQYF,TGTGCCAGCAGTGCGGGTGGAGGGCCCCCGTTGAAAACCTACGAGCAGTACTTC
.,TRBJ1-2,TRBV19,.,CASSPQIGGWYGYTF,TGTGCCAGTAGTCCGCAAATTGGGGGCTGGTATGGCTACACCTTC
.,TRBJ2-1,TRBV19,TRBD1,CASSSDRGPYNEQFF,TGTGCCAGTAGTAGCGACAGGGGGCCTTACAATGAGCAGTTCTTC
.,TRBJ2-3,TRBV5-1,TRBD1,CASSFRGNEDTQYF,TGCGCCAGCAGCTTCAGGGGGAACGAGGATACGCAGTATTTT
.,TRBJ2-5,TRBV10-3,.,CAISESGQRETQYF,TGTGCCATCAGTGAGTCAGGACAGCGCGAGACCCAGTACTTC
few,TRBJ2-1,TRBV19,.,CASSAGPMRDEQFF,TGTGCCAGTAGCGCTGGACCAATGAGGGATGAGCAGTTCTTC
few,TRBJ2-2,TRBV30,TRBD1,CAWRRTGTIGELFF,TGTGCCTGGAGGCGGACAGGGACGATCGGGGAGCTGTTTTTT
.,TRBJ2-5,TRBV6-5,TRBD1,CASSLGQGEQETQYF,TGTGCCAGCAGTTTGGGACAGGGGGAACAAGAGACCCAGTACTTC
.,TRBJ1-5,TRBV30,TRBD1,CAWSLPGTGGQPQHF,TGTGCCTGGAGTCTTCCTGGGACAGGGGGGCAGCCCCAGCATTTT
.,TRBJ2-5,TRBV4-1,.,CASSRGFQETQYF,TGCGCCAGCAGTCGGGGATTTCAAGAGACCCAGTACTTC
.,TRBJ2-1,TRBV27,TRBD2,CASSPTWTSGSRQFF,TGTGCCAGCAGTCCAACCTGGACTAGCGGGAGCAGGCAGTTCTTC
.,TRBJ1-5,TRBV27,.,CASSPWGDLNQPQHF,TGTGCCAGCAGTCCCTGGGGGGACCTCAATCAGCCCCAGCATTTT
few,TRBJ1-4,TRBV5-6,.,CASSLRQGYEKLFF,TGTGCCAGCAGCTTGAGGCAGGGGTATGAAAAACTGTTTTTT
.,TRBJ1-5,TRBV30,.,CAWSKQGFQPQHF,TGTGCCTGGAGTAAACAGGGTTTTCAGCCCCAGCATTTT
.,TRBJ2-3,TRBV6-5,TRBD2,CASIAGYTDTQYF,TGTGCCAGCATAGCGGGTTACACAGATACGCAGTATTTT
.,TRBJ2-1,TRBV5-4,TRBD1,CASSLGQGKYNEQFF,TGTGCCAGCAGCCTAGGACAGGGAAAATACAATGAGCAGTTCTTC
.,TRBJ1-4,TRBV7-6,TRBD1,CASSFTGGGGEKLFF,TGTGCCAGCAGCTTCACAGGGGGCGGAGGTGAAAAACTGTTTTTT
.,TRBJ2-2,TRBV24-1,.,CATVAGTGELFF,TGTGCCACCGTGGCGGGTACCGGGGAGCTGTTTTTT
.,TRBJ2-7,TRBV5-4,TRBD2,CAWGTSGSAEQYF,TGTGCCTGGGGGACTAGCGGGAGTGCGGAGCAGTACTTC
few,TRBJ1-1,TRBV2,TRBD1,CASSGQGAMNTEAFF,TGTGCCAGCAGCGGACAGGGGGCGATGAACACTGAAGCTTTCTTT
.,TRBJ2-1,TRBV6-6,TRBD1,CASSWDRGHANEQFF,TGTGCCAGCAGTTGGGACAGGGGGCATGCCAATGAGCAGTTCTTC
few,TRBJ1-6,TRBV5-1,TRBD1,CASSPGTGDSPLHF,TGCGCCAGCAGCCCAGGGACAGGGGATTCACCCCTCCACTTT
.,TRBJ1-1,TRBV2,TRBD1,CASSVSGQGTEAFF,TGTGCCAGCAGTGTATCGGGACAGGGCACTGAAGCTTTCTTT
.,TRBJ1-6,TRBV9,TRBD1,CASSADRVGNSPLHF,TGTGCCAGCAGCGCCGACAGGGTTGGTAATTCACCCCTCCACTTT
.,TRBJ2-1,TRBV7-3,.,CASSTSGANEQFF,TGTGCCAGCAGCACCAGCGGCGCCAATGAGCAGTTCTTC
few,TRBJ2-5,TRBV27,TRBD1,CASDTGVETQYF,TGTGCCAGCGATACAGGGGTAGAGACCCAGTACTTC
.,TRBJ2-1,TRBV13,TRBD2,CASSYSSGLAGKNEQFF,TGTGCCAGCAGCTATTCATCGGGACTAGCGGGAAAGAATGAGCAGTTCTTC
.,TRBJ2-1,TRBV5-1,.,CASSPDGGLNNEQFF,TGCGCCAGCAGCCCGGACGGGGGACTCAACAATGAGCAGTTCTTC
.,TRBJ2-1,TRBV6-2/TRBV6-3,TRBD2,CASSPQRGLAGVENEQFF,TGTGCCAGCAGCCCTCAACGGGGCCTAGCGGGAGTGGAGAATGAGCAGTTCTTC
.,TRBJ2-1,TRBV5-1,TRBD2,CASSGSGRSRNEQFF,TGCGCCAGCAGCGGAAGCGGGAGAAGTAGGAATGAGCAGTTCTTC
.,TRBJ2-2,TRBV27,.,CASSYGENTGELFF,TGTGCCAGCAGTTACGGGGAGAACACCGGGGAGCTGTTTTTT
.,TRBJ2-1,TRBV2,TRBD1,CATVPGQGTDEQFF,TGTGCCACCGTACCGGGACAGGGTACGGATGAGCAGTTCTTC
.,TRBJ2-1,TRBV27,.,CASSPRGASYNEQFF,TGTGCCAGCAGTCCCCGGGGAGCCTCCTACAATGAGCAGTTCTTC
.,TRBJ2-5,TRBV20-1,.,CSALDRETQYF,TGCAGTGCTCTCGATAGAGAGACCCAGTACTTC
.,TRBJ2-7,TRBV18,TRBD2,CASSPPGGSEQYF,TGTGCCAGCTCACCACCGGGGGGGAGCGAGCAGTACTTC
once,TRBJ1-2,TRBV29-1,TRBD1,CSVATGGRGYTF,TGCAGCGTTGCGACAGGGGGAAGAGGCTACACCTTC
.,TRBJ2-5,TRBV30,.,CAWSFGDQETQYF,TGTGCCTGGAGTTTCGGGGACCAAGAGACCCAGTACTTC
few,TRBJ1-2,TRBV6-5,TRBD1,CASSYMDRGYGYTF,TGTGCCAGCAGTTACATGGACAGGGGCTATGGCTACACCTTC
.,TRBJ2-7,TRBV3-1/TRBV3-2,TRBD2,CASSRLAGVVNEQYF,TGTGCCAGCAGTCGTCTAGCGGGAGTCGTAAACGAGCAGTACTTC
once,TRBJ1-6,TRBV2,.,CASSQDSNSPLHF,TGTGCCAGCAGCCAAGACAGCAATTCACCCCTCCACTTT
few,TRBJ2-7,TRBV27,TRBD2,CASSAQGTSGSWGYEQYF,TGTGCCAGCAGCGCACAAGGAACTAGCGGGAGTTGGGGCTACGAGCAGTACTTC
.,TRBJ1-1,TRBV4-1,.,CASSQWQGSEAFF,TGCGCCAGCAGCCAATGGCAGGGCAGTGAAGCTTTCTTT
once,TRBJ1-1,TRBV5-8,TRBD1,CASSSQGTEAFF,TGTGCCAGCAGCTCACAGGGGACTGAAGCTTTCTTT
.,TRBJ1-6,TRBV28,.,CASRTQGLDNSPLHF,TGTGCCAGCAGGACACAGGGCCTGGATAATTCACCCCTCCACTTT
many,TRBJ1-1,TRBV14,TRBD1,CASRPTGMFAEAFF,TGTGCCAGCAGGCCGACAGGGATGTTCGCTGAAGCTTTCTTT
few,TRBJ1-3,TRBV18,TRBD1,CASSGQGNAGNTIYF,TGTGCCAGCTCGGGACAGGGTAACGCTGGAAACACCATATATTTT
.,TRBJ1-6,TRBV28,.,CASSSGDPISPLHF,TGTGCCAGCAGTTCGGGAGACCCCATTTCACCCCTCCACTTT
once,TRBJ2-7,TRBV11-2,TRBD1,CASSFGETGGYEQYF,TGTGCCAGCAGCTTTGGTGAGACAGGGGGCTACGAGCAGTACTTC
.,TRBJ1-2,TRBV18,.,CASSPGQLYGYTF,TGTGCCAGCTCGCCCGGACAGCTATATGGCTACACCTTC
.,TRBJ2-3,TRBV6-1,.,CASSEARRPRGADTQYF,TGTGCCAGCAGTGAAGCCCGGCGACCGCGAGGAGCAGATACGCAGTATTTT
.,TRBJ2-3,TRBV28,TRBD1,CASSRLRDRVGDTQYF,TGTGCCAGCAGCCGGCTAAGGGACAGGGTTGGAGATACGCAGTATTTT